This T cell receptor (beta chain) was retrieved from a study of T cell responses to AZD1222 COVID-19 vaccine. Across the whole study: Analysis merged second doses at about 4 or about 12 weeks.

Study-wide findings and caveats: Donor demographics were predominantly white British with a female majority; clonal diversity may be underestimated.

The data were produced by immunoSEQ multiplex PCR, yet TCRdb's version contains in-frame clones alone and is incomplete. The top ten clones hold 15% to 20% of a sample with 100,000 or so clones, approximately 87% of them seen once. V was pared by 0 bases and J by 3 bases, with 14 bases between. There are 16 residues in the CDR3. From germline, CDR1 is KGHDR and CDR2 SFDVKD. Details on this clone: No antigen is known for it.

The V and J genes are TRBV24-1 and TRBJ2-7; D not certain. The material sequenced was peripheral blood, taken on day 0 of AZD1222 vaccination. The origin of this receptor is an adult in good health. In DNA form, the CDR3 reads TGTGCCACCAGTGATTTGCAACACGTGTTGGTCTACGAGCAGTACTTC. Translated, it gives CATSDLQHVLVYEQYF.